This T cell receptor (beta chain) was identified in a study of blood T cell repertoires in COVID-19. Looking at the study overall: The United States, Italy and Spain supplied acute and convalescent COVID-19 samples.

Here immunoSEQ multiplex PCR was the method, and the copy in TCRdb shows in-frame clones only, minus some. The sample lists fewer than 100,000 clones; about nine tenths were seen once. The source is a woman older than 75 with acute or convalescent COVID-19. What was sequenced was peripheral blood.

CDR3 region: CASKGGSSGANVLTF. CDR3 sequence (DNA): TGTGCCAGTAAGGGAGGGTCCTCTGGGGCCAACGTCCTGACTTTC. This sequence joins TRBV19 and TRBJ2-6; 7 positions match TRBD2. J gave up 0 bases and V 7 bases, and 3 bases lay outside the gene matches. The germline CDR1 and CDR2 sequences are LNHDA and SQIVND (reference sequence). The CDR3 covers 15 residues. The entire variable domain, with the rest obtained from reference TRBV19 and TRBJ2-6, is as follows: DGGITQSPKYLFRKEGQNVTLSCEQNLNHDAMYWYRQDPGQGLRLIYYSQIVNDFQKGDIAEGYSVSREKKESFPLTVTSAQKNPTAFYLCASKGGSSGANVLTFGAGSRLTVL.